A single TCR beta chain is shown here with its context. Its antigen remains unknown. V lost 3 bases, J lost 12 bases, and 13 bases stayed unmatched. This CDR3 is 15 amino acids long. Germline values: CDR1 MGHRA, CDR2 YSYEKL. These data come from a study of graft-versus-host responses after intestinal transplantation. General study findings and limits: Early post-transplant falls in HvG clones accompanied the peak levels of circulating GvH clones.

Assay: immunoSEQ multiplex PCR; the TCRdb copy retains only in-frame clones and omits some. The table lists nearly 20,000 clones, around nine tenths of them singletons. This clonotype originated in a human patient who received an intestinal transplant, so some T cells may come from the graft donor. V usage is TRBV4-1 and J usage is TRBJ1-4; 7 bases are a match to TRBD1. The sequenced sample was PBMCs, obtained 230 to 240 days after intestinal transplant. CDR3 DNA sequence: TGCGCCAGCAGCCACCCCGGACTAAGTGGGACAGAACTGTTTTTT. Translated: CASSHPGLSGTELFF.